Listed here are 22 T cell receptor beta chains from one sample, sequenced in a study of CD8 T cells in ankylosing spondylitis. TCRdb processed the 5' RACE reads anew with MiXCR; each CDR3 protein has one entry. Of about 300,000 distinct CDR3 sequences listed, around 21% are singletons. Specimen: blood, either unsorted or a sorted T cell fraction (not recorded which). Receptor source: a female donor with ankylosing spondylitis or in good health (not recorded which).

This clonotype was detected a few times. The V gene is TRBV7-6, the J gene TRBJ2-7; weak D call: TRBD1 (7 bases). Germline CDR1 and CDR2: SGHVS and FNYEAQ. The CDR3 sequence is 15 residues long. Trimming removed 1 base at V and 4 bases at J, with 14 bases between. The CDR3 DNA reads TGTGCCAGCAGCTTAGGAGGAGGGGGCGCGTACGAGCAGTACTTC. Its protein is CASSLGGGGAYEQYF.

The V gene is TRBV20-1, the J gene TRBJ2-3, with D possibly called TRBD1 or TRBD2 (5 bases each). The CDR3 has 13 residues. Looked up from germline, CDR1 is DFQATT and CDR2 is SNEGSKA (reference sequence). V shed 4 bases and J shed 3 bases, with 11 bases lying between them. The chain's CDR3 is CSATGLSTDTQYF. The CDR3 DNA sequence: TGCAGTGCTACGGGGCTTAGTACAGATACGCAGTATTTT.

This clonotype was detected only a few times. The chain couples TRBV12-3 or TRBV12-4 to TRBJ2-3; possibly TRBD2 for D (5 bases). V lost 7 bases to trimming and J lost 4 bases, with 18 bases between them. The CDR3 consists of 15 residues. CDR3 protein: CASTPRAHGADTQYF. The CDR3, as DNA: TGTGCCAGCACCCCGAGGGCCCACGGGGCAGATACGCAGTATTTT.

The chain joins TRBV11-1 to TRBJ1-2; the D is unclear. CDR3 length equals 12 residues. Germline V CDR1 and CDR2: SGHAT, FQDESV (reference sequence). The V end was cut by 3 bases, the J end by 3 bases, with 5 bases between. CDR3 protein: CASSFEDYGYTF. CDR3 bases: TGTGCCAGCAGCTTCGAAGACTATGGCTACACCTTC.

This clonotype was observed a few times. The rearrangement uses TRBV12-3 or TRBV12-4 and TRBJ1-1; TRBD1 might be the D (5 bases). Trimming stripped 6 bases from V and 1 base from J, with 15 bases between. The CDR3 runs 15 residues. CDR3: CASRPPGGANTEAFF. CDR3 sequence (DNA): TGTGCCAGCAGACCCCCCGGTGGGGCGAACACTGAAGCTTTCTTT.

This clonotype was picked up a small number of times. The chain couples TRBV29-1 to TRBJ2-3; D is undetermined. The CDR3 is made up of 12 amino acids. Germline CDR1 reads SQVTM; CDR2 reads ANQGSEA. V was shortened by 4 bases and J by 0 bases, with 5 bases between the two germline ends. In DNA, the CDR3 is TGCAGCGTTGTGATCAGCACAGATACGCAGTATTTT. This encodes CSVVISTDTQYF.

This clonotype was detected many times. The CDR3 sequence is CASSLTNSGYNEQFF. Here the CDR3 DNA reads TGTGCCAGCAGTTTAACCAACTCGGGATACAATGAGCAGTTCTTC. The chain joins TRBV6-2 or TRBV6-3 to TRBJ2-1; D is possibly TRBD2 (5 bases). Germline V gene sequence: CDR1 MNHEY, CDR2 SVGEGT. V gave up 4 bases and J gave up 4 bases, with 14 bases separating them. CDR3 length: 15 residues.

In this sample, this clonotype turned up many times. The chain has TRBV4-3 and TRBJ2-3; D might be TRBD1 (5 bases). CDR3 length: 16 residues. CDR1 is LGHNA and CDR2 is YSLEER in the germline V gene. V was pared by 0 bases and J by 2 bases, with 12 bases between. The DNA of the CDR3 is TGCGCCAGCAGCCAAGAATCAGGGTTCCTCACAGATACGCAGTATTTT. It is translated as CASSQESGFLTDTQYF.

This clonotype was observed a few times. The junction departs from the called germline gene at one end, perhaps through a read error. The V gene is TRBV5-6, the J gene TRBJ2-7; TRBD1 might be the D (6 bases). The CDR3 contains 13 residues. Germline V lookup: CDR1 SGHDT, CDR2 YYEEEE. The CDR3 nucleotides are TGTGCCAGCACCTTGATACAGGGAAACGAGCAGTACTTC. Translated: CASTLIQGNEQYF.

This clonotype has a handful of counts. This chain joins TRBV15 and TRBJ2-1; 12 nucleotides match TRBD2. There are 15 residues in the CDR3. Germline V lookup: CDR1 LNHNV, CDR2 YYDKDF (reference sequence). V dropped 3 bases and J dropped 7; count of bases not matched to a gene: 4. CDR3 amino acids: CATSSSLAGGNEQFF. The CDR3 bases are TGTGCCACCAGCAGTTCCCTAGCGGGAGGGAATGAGCAGTTCTTC.

The chain combines TRBV20-1 with TRBJ1-2; possibly TRBD1 for D (6 bases). Germline CDR1 and CDR2: DFQATT and SNEGSKA (reference sequence). The CDR3 runs to 14 residues. V lost 3 bases and J lost 4, with 15 bases in between. In nucleotides, the CDR3 is TGCAGTGCTAGTAGTCCCTTGGGGGCCTATGGCTACACCTTC. The encoded protein is CSASSPLGAYGYTF.

The chain carries TRBV20-1 and TRBJ1-1, with D possibly TRBD1 on 5 matching bases. V was trimmed by 5 bases and J by 4 bases, leaving 26 bases between them. This CDR3 is 17 amino acids long. Looked up from germline, CDR1 is DFQATT and CDR2 is SNEGSKA (reference sequence). The CDR3: CSAGTPSGPRGGTEAFF. CDR3 DNA: TGCAGTGCTGGAACTCCCTCGGGACCCCGAGGCGGCACTGAAGCTTTCTTT.

The V call is TRBV4-3, the J call TRBJ2-7, with D possibly TRBD2 on 6 matching bases. The V gene lost 0 bases and the J gene lost 5 bases, with 8 bases spanning the gap. The CDR3 contains 13 residues. The germline V gene has CDR1 LGHNA and CDR2 YSLEER. The CDR3 protein is CASSQDRRDEQYF. CDR3 DNA sequence: TGCGCCAGCAGCCAAGATAGGAGGGACGAGCAGTACTTC.

This clonotype was seen a handful of times. V and J are TRBV20-1 and TRBJ2-5, with D unresolved. V gave up 5 bases and J gave up 5 bases, with 9 bases separating them. Germline lookup yields CDR1 DFQATT and CDR2 SNEGSKA (reference sequence). CDR3 length equals 11 residues. This CDR3 reads CSAVAPETQYF. The CDR3 DNA is TGCAGTGCTGTAGCTCCCGAGACCCAGTACTTC.

This chain joins TRBV27 and TRBJ2-7; TRBD2 matches at 7 bases. J gave up 6 bases and V 6 bases, and 14 bases lay outside the gene matches. Germline V lookup: CDR1 MNHEY, CDR2 SMNVEV (reference sequence). The CDR3 covers 15 residues. The CDR3: CASRLGTTVASEQYF. CDR3 sequence (DNA): TGTGCCAGCAGATTAGGGACTACCGTAGCATCCGAGCAGTACTTC.

V usage is TRBV15 and J usage is TRBJ2-7; 9 bases match TRBD1. The germline CDR1 and CDR2 sequences are LNHNV and YYDKDF (reference sequence). The V and J ends lost 5 bases and 0 bases, in that order; junction bases with no gene match: 5. The CDR3 sequence is 15 residues long. For the CDR3, the DNA is TGTGCCACCAGCCGGGACAGGGCAAGCTCCTACGAGCAGTACTTC. Translation: CATSRDRASSYEQYF. The full variable domain, in which reference TRBV15 and TRBJ2-7 provide the parts outside the CDR3, is DAMVIQNPRYQVTQFGKPVTLSCSQTLNHNVMYWYQQKSSQAPKLLFHYYDKDFNNEADTPDNFQSRRPNTSFCFLDIRSPGLGDTAMYLCATSRDRASSYEQYFGPGTRLTVT.

This chain uses TRBV6-5 with TRBJ1-2; D ambiguous. Germline CDR1 is MNHEY and CDR2 is SVGAGI. The V end was cut by 7 bases, the J end by 1 base, with 16 bases between. This CDR3 is built from 15 residues. DNA for the CDR3: TGTGCCAGCACGATGACCGGGATGGGTAACTATGGCTACACCTTC. This encodes CASTMTGMGNYGYTF.

This clonotype came up many times. The chain joins TRBV20-1 to TRBJ2-7, with 7 positions matching TRBD1. The length of the CDR3 is 14 residues. From germline, CDR1 is DFQATT and CDR2 SNEGSKA (reference sequence). V was pared by 3 bases and J by 4 bases, with 9 bases of the junction left unmatched. The CDR3 region is CSARPSDRPYEQYF. CDR3 in DNA: TGCAGTGCTAGGCCTTCGGACAGGCCTTACGAGCAGTACTTC.

This chain links TRBV30 with TRBJ1-2; the match to TRBD1 covers 7 bases. The ends lost 2 bases at V and 5 bases at J; junction bases unmatched: 8. Germline V CDR1 and CDR2: GTSNPN, SVGIG (reference sequence). The CDR3 is 14 residues long. The CDR3 loop is CAWSTPGGFYGYTF. CDR3 sequence (DNA): TGTGCCTGGAGTACCCCAGGGGGGTTTTATGGCTACACCTTC.

This clonotype came up a few times. V and J are TRBV7-3 and TRBJ2-1, with 9 bases lining up with TRBD2. Germline V lookup: CDR1 SGHTA, CDR2 FQGTGA. CDR3 size: 16 residues. Trimming cost V 5 bases and J 6 bases; bases outside gene matches: 11. CDR3 nucleotide sequence: TGTGCCAGCAGCCCTCTGAGGCTAGCGGGAATCAATGAGCAGTTCTTC. It encodes CASSPLRLAGINEQFF. The full variable domain, with the rest looked up from reference TRBV7-3 and TRBJ2-1, is GAGVSQTPSNKVTEKGKYVELRCDPISGHTALYWYRQSLGQGPEFLIYFQGTGAADDSGLPNDRFFAVRPEGSVSTLKIQRTERGDSAVYLCASSPLRLAGINEQFFGPGTRLTVL.

This clonotype was seen a handful of times. The rearrangement uses TRBV7-2 and TRBJ1-2; D may be TRBD1 (5 bases). The CDR3 is made up of 14 amino acids. CDR1 and CDR2 (germline): SGHTA, FQGNSA. V was shortened by 5 bases and J by 7 bases, with 17 bases between the two germline ends. CDR3 DNA: TGTGCCAGCAGCCGAGACAGTGTTGGGGGTGGCTACACCTTC. It yields the protein CASSRDSVGGGYTF.

This clonotype has more than one count but fewer than ten. This chain uses TRBV29-1 with TRBJ1-2; 7 bases line up with TRBD1. The CDR3 loop spans 13 amino acids. CDR1 SQVTM and CDR2 ANQGSEA come from the germline V gene. V was pared by 4 bases and J by 3 bases, with 5 bases of the junction left unmatched. The CDR3 region is CSVAGQFYYGYTF. The CDR3 DNA follows: TGCAGCGTTGCGGGACAGTTCTACTATGGCTACACCTTC. The full variable domain, in which reference TRBV29-1 and TRBJ1-2 provide the parts outside the CDR3, is SAVISQKPSRDICQRGTSLTIQCQVDSQVTMMFWYRQQPGQSLTLIATANQGSEATYESGFVIDKFPISRPNLTFSTLTVSNMSPEDSSIYLCSVAGQFYYGYTFGSGTRLTVV.